What follows describes a single T cell receptor beta chain. The data are from a study of OX40 agonist ivuxolimab in advanced cancers. Here immunoSEQ multiplex PCR was the method, and the copy in TCRdb shows in-frame clones only, minus some. This table holds some 90,000 clones, 92% found once. The sequence was obtained from an adult with an advanced solid tumor such as melanoma, head and neck, liver or kidney cancer. This material consisted of CD4+ or CD8+ T cells sorted from blood, taken in a trial of the OX40 agonist ivuxolimab.

The CDR3 DNA reads TGTGCCAGCAGCTTCTCCGTCCTTTCGAGGACTGAAGCTTTCTTT. Amino acids: CASSFSVLSRTEAFF. The chain employs TRBV7-8 and TRBJ1-1, with D hard to call. The CDR3 consists of 15 residues. Germline CDR1 is SGHVS and CDR2 is FQNEAQ. The ends were cut back, 3 bases at V and 5 bases at J, with 16 bases in the middle.